The T cell receptor beta chain described here comes from a study of shared clonotypes between healthy human individuals. Points from the study as a whole: When compared with the clonotypes that were shared by all four sorted-subset donors, the non-shared clonotypes turned out to have lower generation probabilities.

Turning to this clone: Its specificity is unknown.

The protocol was immunoSEQ multiplex PCR, while the TCRdb copy is restricted to in-frame clones and leaves out a portion. The data contain some 200,000 clones, 65% of them singletons. Germline CDR1 MNHEY, CDR2 SVGAGI. V lost 6 bases and J lost 10; bases outside the gene matches: 15. The CDR3 is 15 residues long. The V call is TRBV6-5, the J call TRBJ2-1; TRBD2 matches 7 bases. Sample: memory CD4+ T cells sorted from blood. Stated subset: CD45RA-negative fraction. This clonotype was sampled from a man aged 25-45 years in good health. CDR3 nucleotides: TGTGCCAGCAGACCCAGCGGGACCGCAAGTAGGGAGCAGTTCTTC. Amino acids: CASRPSGTASREQFF.